What follows are 5 T cell receptor beta chains derived from one specimen sequenced in a study of shared clonotypes between healthy human individuals. Generated by immunoSEQ multiplex PCR, the TCRdb table keeps only in-frame clones and is missing some. The top ten clones hold roughly 1.8% of a sample with 650,000 to 750,000 clones, approximately 75% of them seen once. The sample taken for sequencing was memory CD4+ T cells sorted from blood. Stated subset: CD45RA-negative fraction. These receptors were collected from a woman in her twenties or thirties in good health.

The V and J genes are TRBV28 and TRBJ1-1; D not certain. The germline V and J ends were trimmed by 6 bases and 5 bases, with 16 bases remaining between them. The CDR3 consists of 14 residues. CDR1 and CDR2 from the germline V gene are MDHEN and SYDVKM. CDR3 amino acids: CASSETRLHTEAFF. Written as DNA, the CDR3 is TGTGCCAGCAGCGAAACCAGGTTACATACTGAAGCTTTCTTT.

The V and J genes are TRBV2 and TRBJ1-3; D unclear. Trimming left V 10 bases short and J 0 bases short, with 13 bases between. This CDR3 is built from 14 residues. Germline V CDR1 and CDR2: SNHLY, FYNNEI. CDR3 nucleotide sequence: TGTGCCATCACTCAGGCAATCTCTGGAAACACCATATATTTT. Translated: CAITQAISGNTIYF.

This chain uses TRBV6-1 with TRBJ2-7, with TRBD1 identical over 7 bases. V lost 2 bases and J lost 0; bases outside the gene matches: 4. Germline values: CDR1 MNHNS, CDR2 SASEGT. The CDR3 runs 15 residues. The CDR3 loop is CASSEIGQASYEQYF. CDR3 in DNA: TGTGCCAGCAGTGAAATTGGACAGGCCTCCTACGAGCAGTACTTC.

V gene TRBV11-2 combines with J gene TRBJ1-3; no reliable D call. The CDR3 has 16 residues. The V gene lost 5 bases and the J gene lost 5 bases, with 19 bases spanning the gap. CDR1 is SGHAT, CDR2 FQNNGV, per germline. Here the CDR3 reads CASSPDDNNRRNTIYF. In DNA, the CDR3 is TGTGCCAGCAGCCCCGACGACAACAACCGGAGAAACACCATATATTTT. Variable domain in full (rest from reference TRBV11-2 and TRBJ1-3): EAGVAQSPRYKIIEKRQSVAFWCNPISGHATLYWYQQILGQGPKLLIQFQNNGVVDDSQLPKDRFSAERLKGVDSTLKIQPAKLEDSAVYLCASSPDDNNRRNTIYFGEGSWLTVV.

With respect to this clone: It may be a read error: a sequence one base away is much more abundant. In the same sample, other DNA sequences code for this CDR3. This chain links TRBV18 with TRBJ2-5, with D possibly being TRBD1 (5 bases). The CDR3 has 13 amino acids. Germline V gene data show CDR1 as KGHSH and CDR2 as LQKENI. The CDR3 is CASSLQEIKTQYF. CDR3 nucleotides: TGCGCCAGCTCACTACAGGAGATAAAGACCCAGTACTTC. Looking up the rest from reference TRBV18 and TRBJ2-5 gives the full variable domain: NAGVMQNPRHLVRRRGQEARLRCSPMKGHSHVYWYRQLPEEGLKFMVYLQKENIIDESGMPKERFSAEFPKEGPSILRIQQVVRGDSAAYFCASSLQEIKTQYFGPGTRLLVL.